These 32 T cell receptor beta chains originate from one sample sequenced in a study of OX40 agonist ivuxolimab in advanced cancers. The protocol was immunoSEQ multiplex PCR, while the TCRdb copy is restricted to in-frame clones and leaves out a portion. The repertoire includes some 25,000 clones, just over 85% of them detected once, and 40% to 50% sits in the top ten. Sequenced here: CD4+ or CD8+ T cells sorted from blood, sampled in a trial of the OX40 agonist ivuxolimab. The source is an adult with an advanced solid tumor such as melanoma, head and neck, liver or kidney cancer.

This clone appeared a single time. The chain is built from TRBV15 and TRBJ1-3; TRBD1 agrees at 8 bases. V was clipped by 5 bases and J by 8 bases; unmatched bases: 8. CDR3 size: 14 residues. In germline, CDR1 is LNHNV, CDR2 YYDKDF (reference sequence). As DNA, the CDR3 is TGTGCCACCAGCGGTAGGACAGGGATTGACACCATATATTTT. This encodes CATSGRTGIDTIYF.

The CDR3: CASSSDTPDYEQYF. The CDR3 coding sequence is TGTGCCAGCAGCTCAGACACCCCGGACTACGAGCAGTACTTC. This chain links TRBV7-2 with TRBJ2-7; D is undetermined. Germline CDR1 reads SGHTA; CDR2 reads FQGNSA. Trimming removed 4 bases at V and 3 bases at J, with 13 bases between. CDR3 size: 14 residues.

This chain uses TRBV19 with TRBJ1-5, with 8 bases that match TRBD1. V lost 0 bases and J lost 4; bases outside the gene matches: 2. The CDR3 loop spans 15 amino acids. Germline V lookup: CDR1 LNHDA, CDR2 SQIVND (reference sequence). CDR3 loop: CASSIDRQGNQPQHF. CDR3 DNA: TGTGCCAGTAGTATAGATCGACAGGGGAATCAGCCCCAGCATTTT.

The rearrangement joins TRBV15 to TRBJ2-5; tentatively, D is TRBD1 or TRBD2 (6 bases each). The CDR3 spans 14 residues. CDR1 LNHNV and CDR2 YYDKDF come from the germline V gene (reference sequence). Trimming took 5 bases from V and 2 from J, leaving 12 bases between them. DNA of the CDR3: TGTGCCACCAGCCCTTGGAGGGGGCAAGAGACCCAGTACTTC. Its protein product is CATSPWRGQETQYF.

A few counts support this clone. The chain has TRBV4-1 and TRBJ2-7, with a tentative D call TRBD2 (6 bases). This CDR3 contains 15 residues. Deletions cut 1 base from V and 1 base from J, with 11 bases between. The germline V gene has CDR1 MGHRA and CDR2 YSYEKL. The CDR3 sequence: CASSQAPGTSYEQYF. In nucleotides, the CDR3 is TGCGCCAGCAGCCAAGCCCCAGGGACTTCCTACGAGCAGTACTTC.

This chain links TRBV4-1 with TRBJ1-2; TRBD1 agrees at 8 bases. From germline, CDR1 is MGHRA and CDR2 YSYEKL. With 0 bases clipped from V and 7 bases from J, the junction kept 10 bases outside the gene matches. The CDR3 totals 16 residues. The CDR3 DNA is TGCGCCAGCAGCCAAGATGTGGCAGGGGGCCTTGGTGGCTACACCTTC. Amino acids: CASSQDVAGGLGGYTF.

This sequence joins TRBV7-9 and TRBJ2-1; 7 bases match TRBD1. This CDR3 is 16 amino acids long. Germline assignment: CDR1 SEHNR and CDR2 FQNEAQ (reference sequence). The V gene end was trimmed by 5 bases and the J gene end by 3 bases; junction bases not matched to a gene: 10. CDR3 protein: CASSRPPGGFYNEQFF. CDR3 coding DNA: TGTGCCAGCAGCAGACCTCCAGGGGGATTCTACAATGAGCAGTTCTTC.

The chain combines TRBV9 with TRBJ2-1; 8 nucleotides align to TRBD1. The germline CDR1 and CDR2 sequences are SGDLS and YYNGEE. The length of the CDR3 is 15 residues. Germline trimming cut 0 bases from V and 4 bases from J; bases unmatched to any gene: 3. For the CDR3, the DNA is TGTGCCAGCAGCGTAGGGACAGGGCAATACAATGAGCAGTTCTTC. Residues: CASSVGTGQYNEQFF.

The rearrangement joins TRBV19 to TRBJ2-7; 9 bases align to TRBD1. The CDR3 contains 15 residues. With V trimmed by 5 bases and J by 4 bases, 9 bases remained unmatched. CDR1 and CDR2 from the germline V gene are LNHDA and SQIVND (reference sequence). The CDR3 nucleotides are TGTGCCAGTAGTCTCTGGACAGGGGACCGTTACGAGCAGTACTTC. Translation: CASSLWTGDRYEQYF.

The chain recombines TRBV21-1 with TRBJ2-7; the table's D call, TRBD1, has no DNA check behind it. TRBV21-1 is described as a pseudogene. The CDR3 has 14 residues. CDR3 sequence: CASSKGSLRNEQYF. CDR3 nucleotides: TGTGCCAGCAGCAAGGGCAGCTTAAGAAACGAGCAGTACTTC.

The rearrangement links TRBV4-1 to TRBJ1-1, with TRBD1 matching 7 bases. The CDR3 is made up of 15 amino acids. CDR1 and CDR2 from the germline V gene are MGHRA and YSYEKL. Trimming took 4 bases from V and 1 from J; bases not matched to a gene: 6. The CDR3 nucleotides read TGCGCCAGCAGCCTAAGGGGGCTAGGGAACACTGAAGCTTTCTTT. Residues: CASSLRGLGNTEAFF.

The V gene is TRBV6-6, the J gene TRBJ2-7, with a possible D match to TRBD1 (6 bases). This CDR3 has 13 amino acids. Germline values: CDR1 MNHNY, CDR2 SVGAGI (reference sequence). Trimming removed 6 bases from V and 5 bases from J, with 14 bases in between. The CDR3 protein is CASRPTGSHEQYF. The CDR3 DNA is TGTGCCAGCAGACCTACAGGGTCCCACGAGCAGTACTTC.

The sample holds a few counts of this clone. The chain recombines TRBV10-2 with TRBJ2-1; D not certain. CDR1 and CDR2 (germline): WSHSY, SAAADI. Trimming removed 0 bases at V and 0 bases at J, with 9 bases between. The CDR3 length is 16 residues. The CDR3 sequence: CASSESFGSSYNEQFF. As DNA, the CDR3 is TGCGCCAGCAGTGAGTCATTCGGTAGCTCCTACAATGAGCAGTTCTTC.

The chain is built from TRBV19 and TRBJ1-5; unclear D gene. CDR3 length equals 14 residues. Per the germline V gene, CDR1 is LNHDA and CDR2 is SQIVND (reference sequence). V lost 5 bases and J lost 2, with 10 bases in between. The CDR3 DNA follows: TGTGCCAGTAGTCCCCGGGGAGGCAATCAGCCCCAGCATTTT. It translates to CASSPRGGNQPQHF.

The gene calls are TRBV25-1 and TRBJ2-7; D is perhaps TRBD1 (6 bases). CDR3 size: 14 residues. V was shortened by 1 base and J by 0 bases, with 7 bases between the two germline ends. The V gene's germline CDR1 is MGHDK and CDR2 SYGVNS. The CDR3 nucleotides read TGTGCCAGCAGTGAATGGGACACCTCCTACGAGCAGTACTTC. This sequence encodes CASSEWDTSYEQYF.

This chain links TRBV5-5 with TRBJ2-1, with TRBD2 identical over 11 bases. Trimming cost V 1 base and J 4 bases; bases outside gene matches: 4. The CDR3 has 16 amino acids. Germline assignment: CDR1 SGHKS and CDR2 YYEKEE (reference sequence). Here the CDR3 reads CASSLRGTSGYNEQFF. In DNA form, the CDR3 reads TGTGCCAGCAGCTTGAGAGGGACTAGCGGTTACAATGAGCAGTTCTTC. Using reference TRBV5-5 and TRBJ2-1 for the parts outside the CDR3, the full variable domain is DAGVTQSPTHLIKTRGQQVTLRCSPISGHKSVSWYQQVLGQGPQFIFQYYEKEERGRGNFPDRFSARQFPNYSSELNVNALLLGDSALYLCASSLRGTSGYNEQFFGPGTRLTVL.

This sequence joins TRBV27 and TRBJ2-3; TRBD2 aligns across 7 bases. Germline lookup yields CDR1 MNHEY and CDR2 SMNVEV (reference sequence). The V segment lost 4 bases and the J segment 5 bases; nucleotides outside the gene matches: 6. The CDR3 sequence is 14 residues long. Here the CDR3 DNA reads TGTGCCAGCAGTTCCGGACTAGGTATAGATACGCAGTATTTT. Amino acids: CASSSGLGIDTQYF.

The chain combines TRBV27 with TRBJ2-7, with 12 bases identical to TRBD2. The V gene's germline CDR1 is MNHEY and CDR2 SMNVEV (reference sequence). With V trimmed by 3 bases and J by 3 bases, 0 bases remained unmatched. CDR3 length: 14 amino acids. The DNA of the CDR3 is TGTGCCAGCAGTTTGACTAGCGGGGGCTACGAGCAGTACTTC. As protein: CASSLTSGGYEQYF.

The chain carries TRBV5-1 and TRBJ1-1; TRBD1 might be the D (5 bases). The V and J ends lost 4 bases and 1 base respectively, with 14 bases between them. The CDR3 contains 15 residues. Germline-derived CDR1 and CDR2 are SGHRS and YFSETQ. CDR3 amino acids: CASSNPDKANTEAFF. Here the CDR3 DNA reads TGCGCCAGCAGCAACCCGGACAAAGCGAACACTGAAGCTTTCTTT. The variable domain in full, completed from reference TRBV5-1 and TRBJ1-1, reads KAGVTQTPRYLIKTRGQQVTLSCSPISGHRSVSWYQQTPGQGLQFLFEYFSETQRNKGNFPGRFSGRQFSNSRSEMNVSTLELGDSALYLCASSNPDKANTEAFFGQGTRLTVV.

CDR3 sequence reads: CASSQGSDYGYTF. The DNA of the CDR3 is TGTGCCAGCAGCCAAGGGTCGGACTATGGCTACACCTTC. V and J are TRBV4-2 and TRBJ1-2; D gene unclear. Germline values: CDR1 LGHNA, CDR2 YNFKEQ. The V end was cut by 1 base, the J end by 3 bases, with 6 bases between. The CDR3 extends over 13 amino acids.

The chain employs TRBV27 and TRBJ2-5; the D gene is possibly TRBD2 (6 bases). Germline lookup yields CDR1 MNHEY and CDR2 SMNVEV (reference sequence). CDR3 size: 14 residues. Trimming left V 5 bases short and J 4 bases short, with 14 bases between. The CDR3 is CASSPIGGRETQYF. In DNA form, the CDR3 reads TGTGCCAGCAGTCCTATCGGGGGTCGAGAGACCCAGTACTTC.

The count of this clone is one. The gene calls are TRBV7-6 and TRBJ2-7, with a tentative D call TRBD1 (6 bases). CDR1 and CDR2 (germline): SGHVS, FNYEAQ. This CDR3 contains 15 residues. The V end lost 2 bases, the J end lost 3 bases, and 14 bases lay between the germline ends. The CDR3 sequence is CASSLITGKNYEQYF. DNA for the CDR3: TGTGCCAGCAGCTTAATCACAGGGAAGAACTACGAGCAGTACTTC.

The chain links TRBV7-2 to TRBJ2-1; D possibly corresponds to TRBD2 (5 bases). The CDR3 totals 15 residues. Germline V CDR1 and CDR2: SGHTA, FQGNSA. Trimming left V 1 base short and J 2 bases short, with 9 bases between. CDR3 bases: TGTGCCAGCAGCTTAGGCGCGGGTACCTACAATGAGCAGTTCTTC. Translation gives CASSLGAGTYNEQFF.

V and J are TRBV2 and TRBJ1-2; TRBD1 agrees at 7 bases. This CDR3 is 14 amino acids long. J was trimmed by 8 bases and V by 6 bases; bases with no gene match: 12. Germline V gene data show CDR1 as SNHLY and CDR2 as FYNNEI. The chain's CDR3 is CASSSVQGRRGYTF. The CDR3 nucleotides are TGTGCCAGCAGCAGCGTACAGGGGAGACGGGGCTACACCTTC. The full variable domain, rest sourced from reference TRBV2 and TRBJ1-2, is EPEVTQTPSHQVTQMGQEVILRCVPISNHLYFYWYRQILGQKVEFLVSFYNNEISEKSEIFDDQFSVERPDGSNFTLKIRSTKLEDSAMYFCASSSVQGRRGYTFGSGTRLTVV.

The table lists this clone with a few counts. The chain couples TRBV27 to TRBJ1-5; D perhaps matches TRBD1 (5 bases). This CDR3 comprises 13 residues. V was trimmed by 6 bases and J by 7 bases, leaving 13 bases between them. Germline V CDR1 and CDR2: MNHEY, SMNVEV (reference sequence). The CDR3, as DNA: TGTGCCAGCAGCGACGGGGCCGGACAGCCCCAGCATTTT. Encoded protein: CASSDGAGQPQHF.

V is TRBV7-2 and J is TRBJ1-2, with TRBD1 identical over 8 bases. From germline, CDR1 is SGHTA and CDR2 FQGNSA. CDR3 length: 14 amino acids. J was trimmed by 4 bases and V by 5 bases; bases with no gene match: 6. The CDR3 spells CASSTGQGGYGYTF. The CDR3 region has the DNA TGTGCCAGCAGCACAGGACAGGGTGGCTATGGCTACACCTTC.

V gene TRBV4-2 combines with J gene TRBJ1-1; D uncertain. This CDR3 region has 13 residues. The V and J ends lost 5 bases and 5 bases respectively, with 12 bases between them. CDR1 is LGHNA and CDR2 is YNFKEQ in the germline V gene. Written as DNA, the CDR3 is TGTGCCAGCAGCGGGTTCGGTAATACTGAAGCTTTCTTT. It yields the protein CASSGFGNTEAFF.

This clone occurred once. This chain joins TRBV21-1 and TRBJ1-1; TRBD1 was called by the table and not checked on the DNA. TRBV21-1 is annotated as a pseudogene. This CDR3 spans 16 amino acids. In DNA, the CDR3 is TGTGCCAGCAGCAAAAGGCAGGACAGGGGAACCCCTGAAGCTTTCTTT. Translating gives CASSKRQDRGTPEAFF.

The CDR3 bases are TGTGCCAGTAAAACTAGCGGTACTCCCCATGAGCAGTTCTTC. Its translation is CASKTSGTPHEQFF. The rearrangement links TRBV19 to TRBJ2-1; 8 bases are a match to TRBD2. V was clipped by 7 bases and J by 8 bases; unmatched bases: 10. From germline, CDR1 is LNHDA and CDR2 SQIVND (reference sequence). The CDR3 has 14 amino acids. The full variable domain, in which reference TRBV19 and TRBJ2-1 provide the parts outside the CDR3, is DGGITQSPKYLFRKEGQNVTLSCEQNLNHDAMYWYRQDPGQGLRLIYYSQIVNDFQKGDIAEGYSVSREKKESFPLTVTSAQKNPTAFYLCASKTSGTPHEQFFGPGTRLTVL.

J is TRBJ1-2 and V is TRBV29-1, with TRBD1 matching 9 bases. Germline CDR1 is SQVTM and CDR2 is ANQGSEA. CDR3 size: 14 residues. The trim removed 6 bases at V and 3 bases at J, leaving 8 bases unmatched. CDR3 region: CSVAGTGPYYGYTF. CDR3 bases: TGCAGCGTGGCCGGGACAGGGCCTTACTATGGCTACACCTTC.

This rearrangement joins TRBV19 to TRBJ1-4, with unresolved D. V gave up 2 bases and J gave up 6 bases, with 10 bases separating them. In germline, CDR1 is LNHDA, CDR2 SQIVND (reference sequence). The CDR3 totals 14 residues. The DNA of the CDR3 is TGTGCCAGTAGTATACGAAGGGAGGATGAAAAACTGTTTTTT. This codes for CASSIRREDEKLFF. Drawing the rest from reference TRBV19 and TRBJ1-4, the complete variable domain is DGGITQSPKYLFRKEGQNVTLSCEQNLNHDAMYWYRQDPGQGLRLIYYSQIVNDFQKGDIAEGYSVSREKKESFPLTVTSAQKNPTAFYLCASSIRREDEKLFFGSGTQLSVL.

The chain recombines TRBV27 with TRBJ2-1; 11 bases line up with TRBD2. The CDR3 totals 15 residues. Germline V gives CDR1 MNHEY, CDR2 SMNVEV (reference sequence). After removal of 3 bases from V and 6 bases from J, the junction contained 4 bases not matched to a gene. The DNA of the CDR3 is TGTGCCAGCAGTTTGCTAGCGGGAGGTGGCAATGAGCAGTTCTTC. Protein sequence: CASSLLAGGGNEQFF.